The 20 T cell receptor beta chains below come from one sample, sequenced in a study of blood T cells in healthy people across ages (dated by TCRdb to about 2015). The library was generated by 5' RACE. The instrument given in TCRdb is Illumina HiSeq 2500. A second PCR of 7 to 11 cycles was performed with a sample-barcoded 5' primer and a J-beta primer mix. Using fastp trimming at Q25 and MiXCR clonotype assembly, TCRdb reanalyzed the public sequencing data and kept in-frame beta chains. Each entry merges the rows of one CDR3 protein and shows their most common DNA and genes. The sample table lists about 1.8 million distinct CDR3 sequences, about 50% of them with a count of one. The leading ten clones occupy less than 2.5% of the sample. The specimen sequenced was blood. The receptors were gathered from a woman in her forties in good health.

This chain connects TRBV12-3 or TRBV12-4 to TRBJ2-4, with D maybe TRBD1 (5 bases). The J call is uncertain, as TRBJ2-7 better fits the DNA end. This CDR3 spans 14 amino acids. The CDR3 DNA follows: TGTGCCAGCAGTTTCCTAACAGGTCGCGACGAGCAGTACTTC. Its protein product is CASSFLTGRDEQYF.

This sequence joins TRBV2 and TRBJ2-4; the D gene is possibly TRBD2 (5 bases). The ends were cut back, 2 bases at V and 2 bases at J, with 7 bases in the middle. This CDR3 has 14 residues. CDR1 and CDR2 from the germline V gene are SNHLY and FYNNEI. This CDR3 is CASSEQRSKNIQYF. The CDR3 nucleotides are TGTGCCAGCAGTGAACAGCGGTCCAAAAACATTCAGTACTTC.

Only a few counts were recorded for this clonotype. The V call is TRBV5-1, the J call TRBJ2-7; 11 nucleotides line up with TRBD2. This CDR3 comprises 16 residues. Germline loops: CDR1 SGHRS, CDR2 YFSETQ. With 1 base clipped from V and 3 bases from J, the junction kept 6 bases outside the gene matches. The CDR3 spells CASSLYPTSGVYEQYF. CDR3 nucleotide sequence: TGCGCCAGCAGCTTGTACCCGACTAGCGGGGTCTACGAGCAGTACTTC.

This clonotype was seen a few times. The chain employs TRBV20-1 and TRBJ2-5, with D perhaps TRBD1 (6 bases). This CDR3 has 13 residues. From germline, CDR1 is DFQATT and CDR2 SNEGSKA (reference sequence). Trimming shortened V by 4 bases and J by 2 bases, and 11 bases separated the two germline ends. The CDR3 DNA follows: TGCAGTGCTAAGGGGACACTTCAAGAGACCCAGTACTTC. Encoded protein: CSAKGTLQETQYF.

The chain has TRBV20-1 and TRBJ2-5; 10 bases map to TRBD2. This CDR3 has 16 amino acids. Losses at the gene ends were 0 bases for V and 2 bases for J; bases not matched to a gene: 6. Per germline, CDR1 DFQATT and CDR2 SNEGSKA (reference sequence). The CDR3 loop reads CSAREGLAGDQETQYF. DNA of the CDR3: TGCAGTGCTAGAGAGGGGCTAGCGGGGGATCAAGAGACCCAGTACTTC.

This clonotype was recorded a few times. The V gene is TRBV28, the J gene TRBJ2-7; 7 bases are a match to TRBD2. V gave up 10 bases and J gave up 2 bases; unmatched junction bases: 2. CDR1 and CDR2 (germline): MDHEN, SYDVKM. The CDR3 consists of 11 residues. CDR3 residues: CATTSAYEQYF. The CDR3 DNA reads as TGTGCCACCACTAGCGCCTACGAGCAGTACTTC.

The chain carries TRBV20-1 and TRBJ2-3, with TRBD2 matching 16 bases. Germline-derived CDR1 and CDR2 are DFQATT and SNEGSKA (reference sequence). Trimming removed 4 bases from V and 4 bases from J; junction bases left unmatched: 11. The CDR3 runs 18 residues. DNA of the CDR3: TGCAGTGCTAAGGGACTAGCGGGGGGGCCTTATAACCCAGATACGCAGTATTTT. Translating it yields CSAKGLAGGPYNPDTQYF.

The V gene is TRBV2, the J gene TRBJ1-2; D might be TRBD1 (6 bases). The CDR3 is 15 amino acids. The germline V gene encodes CDR1 SNHLY and CDR2 FYNNEI. V was trimmed by 5 bases and J by 4 bases, leaving 17 bases between them. CDR3: CASSPPTGSVYGYTF. The CDR3 DNA sequence: TGTGCCAGCAGTCCCCCTACAGGGAGCGTCTATGGCTACACCTTC.

This chain joins TRBV20-1 and TRBJ2-4; 10 nucleotides align to TRBD2. Germline CDR1 and CDR2: DFQATT and SNEGSKA (reference sequence). The CDR3 runs 17 residues. V dropped 3 bases and J dropped 1; count of bases not matched to a gene: 9. The chain's CDR3 is CSASSPSGGAAKNIQYF. The DNA for the CDR3 is TGCAGTGCTAGTTCCCCCAGCGGGGGGGCGGCCAAAAACATTCAGTACTTC.

This clonotype has only a few counts. The rearrangement links TRBV6-2 or TRBV6-3 to TRBJ2-5, with D unclear. V lost 6 bases, J lost 1 base, and 9 bases lay in between. Germline CDR1 MNHEY, CDR2 SVGEGT. This CDR3 region has 13 residues. CDR3 amino acids: CASSVPSQETQYF. The CDR3 region has the DNA TGTGCCAGCAGCGTCCCCAGCCAAGAGACCCAGTACTTC.

This clonotype was found once. The CDR3 loop is CASSSYPSNEQFF. The CDR3 region has the DNA TGTGCCAGCAGTTCCTACCCGTCTAATGAGCAGTTCTTC. The chain uses TRBV6-5 and TRBJ2-1; no clear D. The CDR3 is 13 amino acids. V lost 4 bases, J lost 7 bases, and 11 bases lay in between. Germline values: CDR1 MNHEY, CDR2 SVGAGI.

The V gene is TRBV11-2, the J gene TRBJ1-5, with D hard to call. The CDR3 runs to 13 residues. V gave up 0 bases and J gave up 6 bases, with 6 bases separating them. The germline CDR1 and CDR2 sequences are SGHAT and FQNNGV. CDR3 region: CASSLDEGQPQHF. The CDR3 DNA reads TGTGCCAGCAGCTTAGATGAAGGTCAGCCCCAGCATTTT.

This chain joins TRBV29-1 and TRBJ2-7, with D possibly matching TRBD1 (5 bases). Germline V gives CDR1 SQVTM, CDR2 ANQGSEA. The CDR3 spans 13 residues. Trimming left V 3 bases short and J 7 bases short, with 16 bases between. Here the CDR3 DNA reads TGCAGCGTTGACGAGCAGGGATTGGGGGAGCAGTACTTC. Translation gives CSVDEQGLGEQYF.

This chain uses TRBV21-1 with TRBJ2-3; TRBD1 is the table's D call and was not checked against the DNA. TRBV21-1 is noted as a pseudogene. CDR3 length: 13 residues. CDR3 nucleotide sequence: TGTGCCATGCGACAGATAAGCACAGATACGCAGTATTTT. The encoded protein is CAMRQISTDTQYF.

The chain carries TRBV20-1 and TRBJ2-5; D possibly corresponds to TRBD1 (5 bases). Judging by the DNA end, TRBJ2-7 fits better; the J call may be wrong. The germline gives CDR1 DFQATT, CDR2 SNEGSKA (reference sequence). The CDR3 consists of 16 residues. CDR3: CSARDAGHAGPYEQYF. CDR3 in DNA: TGCAGTGCTAGAGACGCAGGACACGCCGGTCCCTACGAGCAGTACTTC.

This clonotype was recorded a few times. The rearrangement uses TRBV4-3 and TRBJ1-2; D not certain. Trimming removed 0 bases from V and 1 base from J, with 15 bases in between. Germline assignment: CDR1 LGHNA and CDR2 YSLEER. This CDR3 is built from 17 residues. The DNA of the CDR3 is TGCGCCAGCAGCCAAGAGCTTGACGACGGCCTTAACTATGGCTACACCTTC. Its protein is CASSQELDDGLNYGYTF.

The chain recombines TRBV6-6 with TRBJ2-1, with 10 bases lining up with TRBD2. This CDR3 is built from 14 residues. V lost 8 bases and J lost 6; bases outside the gene matches: 7. Per the germline V gene, CDR1 is MNHNY and CDR2 is SVGAGI (reference sequence). This CDR3 is CASDSGGYSNEQFF. In DNA, the CDR3 is TGTGCCAGCGATAGCGGGGGGTACAGCAATGAGCAGTTCTTC.

This chain links TRBV7-2 with TRBJ2-4; D remains unclear. Trimming removed 6 bases from V and 6 bases from J, with 27 bases in between. The CDR3 totals 18 residues. The germline V gene has CDR1 SGHTA and CDR2 FQGNSA. In nucleotides, the CDR3 is TGTGCCAGCAGGTCCGACATGGGTCTGCAATCCCCACGAAACATTCAGTACTTC. Protein product: CASRSDMGLQSPRNIQYF.

In this sample, this clonotype turned up once. The germline gene is not matched at one end of the junction; a read error may be the cause. The gene calls are TRBV11-1 and TRBJ2-1; D unclear. The CDR3 consists of 16 residues. The V gene's germline CDR1 is SGHAT and CDR2 FQDESV (reference sequence). The CDR3: CACSLDPLLVLSEQFF. In nucleotides, the CDR3 is TGTGCCTGCAGCTTAGACCCCCTATTGGTTTTGAGTGAGCAGTTCTTC.

This clonotype was counted a few times. The chain joins TRBV5-6 to TRBJ2-6; 7 nucleotides line up with TRBD1. This CDR3 has 19 amino acids. Unmatched junction bases numbered 12, after V lost 3 bases and J lost 0 bases. CDR1 and CDR2 (germline): SGHDT, YYEEEE. CDR3 in DNA: TGTGCCAGCAGCTCCCCTCTTCTAGGGACAGCCTCTGGGGCCAACGTCCTGACTTTC. This encodes CASSSPLLGTASGANVLTF. Looking up the rest from reference TRBV5-6 and TRBJ2-6 gives the full variable domain: DAGVTQSPTHLIKTRGQQVTLRCSPKSGHDTVSWYQQALGQGPQFIFQYYEEEERQRGNFPDRFSGHQFPNYSSELNVNALLLGDSALYLCASSSPLLGTASGANVLTFGAGSRLTVL.